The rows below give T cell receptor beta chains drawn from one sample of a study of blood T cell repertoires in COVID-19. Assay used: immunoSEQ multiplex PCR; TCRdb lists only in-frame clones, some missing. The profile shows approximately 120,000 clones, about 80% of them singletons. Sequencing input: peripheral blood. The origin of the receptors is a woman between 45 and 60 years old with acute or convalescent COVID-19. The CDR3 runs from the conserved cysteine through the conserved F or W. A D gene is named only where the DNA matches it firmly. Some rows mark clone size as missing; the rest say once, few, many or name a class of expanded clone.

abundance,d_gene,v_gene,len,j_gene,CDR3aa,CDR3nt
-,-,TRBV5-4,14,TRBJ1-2,CASSLGQSLDGYTF,TGTGCCAGCAGCTTGGGACAGTCTCTCGATGGCTACACCTTC
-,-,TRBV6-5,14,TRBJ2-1,CATRKAGIYNEQFF,TGTGCCACCCGAAAGGCGGGTATCTACAATGAGCAGTTCTTC
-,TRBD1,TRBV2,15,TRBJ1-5,CASKKGAQGNQPQHF,TGTGCCAGCAAAAAGGGGGCTCAGGGCAATCAGCCCCAGCATTTT
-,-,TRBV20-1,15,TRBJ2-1,CSASPGGNSYNEQFF,TGCAGTGCTAGTCCCGGCGGGAACTCCTACAATGAGCAGTTCTTC
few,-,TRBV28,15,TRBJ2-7,CASSSPRTALGEQYF,TGTGCCAGCAGTTCCCCTCGGACAGCCTTGGGCGAGCAGTACTTC
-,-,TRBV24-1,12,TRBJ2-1,CATSGLYNEQFF,TGTGCCACCAGTGGTCTCTACAATGAGCAGTTCTTC
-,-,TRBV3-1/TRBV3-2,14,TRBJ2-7,CASSQTVTSYEQYF,TGTGCCAGCAGCCAGACAGTCACCTCCTACGAGCAGTACTTC
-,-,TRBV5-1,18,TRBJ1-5,CASSPGGAGEAENQPQHF,TGCGCCAGCAGCCCTGGGGGGGCAGGGGAAGCAGAAAATCAGCCCCAGCATTTT
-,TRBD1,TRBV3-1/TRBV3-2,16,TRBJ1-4,CASSQMLQGGGEKLFF,TGTGCCAGCAGCCAGATGCTACAGGGGGGCGGTGAAAAACTGTTTTTT
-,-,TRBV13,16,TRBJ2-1,CASSDRMEGSYNEQFF,TGTGCCAGCTCTGATCGAATGGAGGGCTCCTACAATGAGCAGTTCTTC
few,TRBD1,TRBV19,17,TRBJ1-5,CASSQKGTGSKNQPQHF,TGTGCCAGTAGCCAAAAAGGGACAGGGAGTAAGAATCAGCCCCAGCATTTT
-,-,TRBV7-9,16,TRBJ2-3,CASSPQTPEEGDTQYF,TGTGCCAGCAGCCCCCAAACACCGGAGGAGGGAGATACGCAGTATTTT
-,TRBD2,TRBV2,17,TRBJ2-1,CASSAFRTSGTYNEQFF,TGTGCCAGCAGTGCCTTTCGGACTAGCGGGACTTACAATGAGCAGTTCTTC
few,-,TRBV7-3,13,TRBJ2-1,CASSLSGRGEQFF,TGTGCCAGCAGCTTAAGTGGCCGGGGTGAGCAGTTCTTC
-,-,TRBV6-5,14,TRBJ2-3,CASSYWRGGDTQYF,TGTGCCAGCAGTTACTGGCGGGGTGGGGATACGCAGTATTTT
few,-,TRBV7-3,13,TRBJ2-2,CASSLSSSGELFF,TGTGCCAGCAGCTTAAGTTCATCCGGGGAGCTGTTTTTT
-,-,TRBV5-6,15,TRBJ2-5,CASSLALGAGETQYF,TGTGCCAGCAGCTTGGCCCTGGGGGCTGGCGAGACCCAGTACTTC
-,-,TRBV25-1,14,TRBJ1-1,CASSESREYTEAFF,TGTGCCAGCAGTGAATCCAGGGAATACACTGAAGCTTTCTTT
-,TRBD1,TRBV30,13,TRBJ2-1,CALDRGKYNEQFF,TGTGCCTTGGACAGGGGGAAGTACAATGAGCAGTTCTTC
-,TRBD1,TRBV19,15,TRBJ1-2,CASSVRQGNSNGYTF,TGTGCCAGTAGTGTTCGACAGGGAAATTCGAATGGCTACACCTTC
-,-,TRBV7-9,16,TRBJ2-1,CASSLVRGTGNNEQFF,TGTGCCAGCAGCTTAGTGAGGGGGACCGGCAACAATGAGCAGTTCTTC
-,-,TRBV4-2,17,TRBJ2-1,CASSFLSAGVQGNEQFF,TGTGCCAGCAGCTTCCTGAGTGCAGGGGTTCAAGGGAATGAGCAGTTCTTC
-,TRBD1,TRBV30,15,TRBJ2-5,CAWSDGQGVGETQYF,TGTGCCTGGAGTGATGGACAGGGGGTGGGAGAGACCCAGTACTTC
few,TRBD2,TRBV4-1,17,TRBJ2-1,CASSQGLAATRGNEQFF,TGCGCCAGCAGCCAAGGGCTAGCGGCCACAAGGGGTAATGAGCAGTTCTTC
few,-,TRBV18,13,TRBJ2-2,CASSRANTGELFF,TGTGCCAGCTCACGCGCGAACACCGGGGAGCTGTTTTTT
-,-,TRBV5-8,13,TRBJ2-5,CASSKDNEETQYF,TGTGCCAGCAGCAAGGACAATGAGGAGACCCAGTACTTC
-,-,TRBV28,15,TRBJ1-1,CASSLRKGVNTEAFF,TGTGCCAGCAGTTTACGGAAGGGGGTAAACACTGAAGCTTTCTTT
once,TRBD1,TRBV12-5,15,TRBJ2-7,CASGLGGTGIRRQYF,TGTGCTAGTGGGTTGGGCGGGACAGGCATCCGAAGGCAGTACTTC
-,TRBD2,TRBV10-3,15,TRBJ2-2,CAISLAGGDTGELFF,TGTGCCATCAGTTTAGCGGGGGGCGACACCGGGGAGCTGTTTTTT
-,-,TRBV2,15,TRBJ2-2,CASSSEQGNTGELFF,TGTGCCAGCAGCTCCGAACAGGGTAACACCGGGGAGCTGTTTTTT
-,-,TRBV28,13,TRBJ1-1,CASSLSPYTEAFF,TGTGCCAGCAGCCTTAGCCCCTACACTGAAGCTTTCTTT
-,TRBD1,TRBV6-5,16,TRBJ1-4,CASSYSTTGGNEKLFF,TGTGCCAGCAGTTACTCGACGACAGGGGGTAATGAAAAACTGTTTTTT
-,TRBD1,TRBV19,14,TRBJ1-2,CASIPTGTGYGYTF,TGTGCCAGTATCCCGACAGGGACCGGCTATGGCTACACCTTC
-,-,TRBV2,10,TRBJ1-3,CASSANTIYF,TGTGCCAGCAGTGCTAACACCATATATTTT
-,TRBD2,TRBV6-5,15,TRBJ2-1,CASKPGLAGFDEQFF,TGTGCCAGCAAACCGGGACTAGCGGGTTTCGATGAGCAGTTCTTC
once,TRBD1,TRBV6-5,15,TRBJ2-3,CASSYRDRGADTQYF,TGTGCCAGCAGTTACCGGGACAGGGGGGCAGATACGCAGTATTTT
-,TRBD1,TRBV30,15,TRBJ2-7,CAWSRLDRPSYEQYF,TGTGCCTGGAGTCGGTTGGACAGGCCATCCTACGAGCAGTACTTC
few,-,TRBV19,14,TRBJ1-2,CASSPSADSYGYTF,TGTGCCAGTAGTCCCTCGGCGGACTCATATGGCTACACCTTC
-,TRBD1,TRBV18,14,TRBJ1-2,CASSPTGESYGYTF,TGTGCCAGCTCACCAACAGGGGAGAGCTATGGCTACACCTTC
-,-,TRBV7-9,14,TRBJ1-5,CASSSDRWDQPQHF,TGTGCCAGCAGCTCAGACAGGTGGGATCAGCCCCAGCATTTT
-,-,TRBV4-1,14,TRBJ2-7,CASSRLEQGYEQYF,TGCGCCAGCAGCCGCCTCGAACAGGGCTACGAGCAGTACTTC
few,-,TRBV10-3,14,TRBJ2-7,CAISDRQGEAEQYF,TGTGCCATCAGTGATCGGCAGGGTGAAGCCGAGCAGTACTTC
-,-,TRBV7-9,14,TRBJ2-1,CASRWGESYNEQFF,TGTGCCAGCCGCTGGGGCGAATCCTACAATGAGCAGTTCTTC
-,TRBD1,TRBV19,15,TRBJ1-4,CASSISGTGLEKLFF,TGTGCCAGTAGTATTTCCGGGACAGGACTTGAAAAACTGTTTTTT
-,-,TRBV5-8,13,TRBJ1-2,CASSLQDFYGYTF,TGTGCCAGCAGCTTACAGGATTTCTATGGCTACACCTTC
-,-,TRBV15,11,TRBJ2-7,CATSGTSEQYF,TGTGCCACCAGCGGTACTTCAGAGCAGTACTTC
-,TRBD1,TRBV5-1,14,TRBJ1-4,CASSRQGQNEKLFF,TGCGCCAGCAGCCGACAGGGCCAAAATGAAAAACTGTTTTTT
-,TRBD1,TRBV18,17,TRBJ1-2,CASSSYRDRGTNYGYTF,TGTGCCAGCTCGTCCTACCGGGACAGGGGGACTAACTATGGCTACACCTTC
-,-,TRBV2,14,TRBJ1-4,CASSSLGQIEKLFF,TGTGCCAGCAGCTCCCTAGGACAGATTGAAAAACTGTTTTTT
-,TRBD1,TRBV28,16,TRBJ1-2,CASSRPGQGAGYGYTF,TGTGCCAGCAGTCGCCCGGGACAGGGGGCAGGCTATGGCTACACCTTC
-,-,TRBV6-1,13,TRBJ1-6,CASSEESGSPLHF,TGTGCCAGCAGTGAAGAGAGCGGGTCACCCCTCCACTTT